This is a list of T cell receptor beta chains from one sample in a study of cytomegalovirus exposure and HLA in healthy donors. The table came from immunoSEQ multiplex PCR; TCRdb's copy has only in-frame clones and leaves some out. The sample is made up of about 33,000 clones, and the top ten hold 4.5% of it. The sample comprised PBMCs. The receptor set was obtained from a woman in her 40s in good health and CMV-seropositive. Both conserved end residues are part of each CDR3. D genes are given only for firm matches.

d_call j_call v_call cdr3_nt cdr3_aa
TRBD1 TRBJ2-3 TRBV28 TGTGCCAGCAGTCCACCCCCATGGGACAGGGTTTGGGGTACGCAGTATTTT CASSPPPWDRVWGTQYF
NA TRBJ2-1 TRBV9 TGTGCCAGCAGCGTAGGTCCAAACAATGAGCAGTTCTTC CASSVGPNNEQFF
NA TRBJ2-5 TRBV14 TGTGCCAGCAGCCAAGTTCCTCGGGAAGAGACCCAGTACTTC CASSQVPREETQYF
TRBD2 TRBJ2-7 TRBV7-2 TGTGCCAGCGCCCCCCGGACGGGGAGGGCCTACGAGCAGTACTTC CASAPRTGRAYEQYF
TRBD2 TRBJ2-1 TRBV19 TGTGCCAGTAGTCCCGACGGACTAGCGGGAAGAGGTGAGCAGTTCTTC CASSPDGLAGRGEQFF
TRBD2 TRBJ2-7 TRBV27 TGTGCCAGCAGACCTCCCCTTGGTGACAGCGGGAGGGGCGAGCAGTACTTC CASRPPLGDSGRGEQYF
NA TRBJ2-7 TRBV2 TGTGCCAGCGTAAATGACAGGAACTCCTACGAGCAGTACTTC CASVNDRNSYEQYF
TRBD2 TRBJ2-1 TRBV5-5 TGTGCCAGCAGCCCTGGGACTAGCGGATTCTACAATGAGCAGTTCTTC CASSPGTSGFYNEQFF
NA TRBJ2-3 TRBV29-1 TGCAGCGTTGCCGGCCAGGGCCTCACAGATACGCAGTATTTT CSVAGQGLTDTQYF
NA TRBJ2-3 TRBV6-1 TGTGCCAGCTCGACCGGGGGTTGGACAGATACGCAGTATTTT CASSTGGWTDTQYF
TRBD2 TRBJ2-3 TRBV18 TGTGCCAGCTCACCTCCCCTAGCGGGCACAGATACGCAGTATTTT CASSPPLAGTDTQYF
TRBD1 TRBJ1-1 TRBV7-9 TGTGCCAGCAGCTTATCAGGGGGATTAACTGAAGCTTTCTTT CASSLSGGLTEAFF
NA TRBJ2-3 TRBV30 TGTGCCTGGAATCTGGGACTTTCCCGATCGACAGATACGCAGTATTTT CAWNLGLSRSTDTQYF
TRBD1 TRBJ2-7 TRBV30 TGTGCCTGGATCGAGGGGGCAAGAACCTACGAGCAGTACTTC CAWIEGARTYEQYF
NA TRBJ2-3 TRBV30 TGTGCCTGGAGTTCCGGGACTCCCATCACAGATACGCAGTATTTT CAWSSGTPITDTQYF
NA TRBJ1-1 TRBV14 TGTGCCAGCAGCCAAGATCGGTCGAGGCATCGAGCTTTCTTT CASSQDRSRHRAFF
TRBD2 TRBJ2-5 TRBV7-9 TGTGCCAGCAGCTCGGGACTACCCCAAGAGACCCAGTACTTC CASSSGLPQETQYF
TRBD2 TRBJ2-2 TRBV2 TGTGCCAGCAGTCTAGAGGCGCGGGAGATTTCGGCTGGCGGGGAGCTGTTTTTT CASSLEAREISAGGELFF
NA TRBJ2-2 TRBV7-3 TGTGCCAGCAAGAGGGGTCGGACAGCTAAAGACACCGGGGAGCTGTTTTTT CASKRGRTAKDTGELFF
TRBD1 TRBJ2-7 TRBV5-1 TGCGCCAGCAGCTTGTTTATGGGACAGACTTACGAGCAGTACTTC CASSLFMGQTYEQYF
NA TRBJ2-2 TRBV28 TGTGCCAGCAGCTTGGCCGGGACTCTGAACACCGGGGAGCTGTTTTTT CASSLAGTLNTGELFF
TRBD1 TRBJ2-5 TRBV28 TGTGCCAGCAGTGGGACAGGGCTACAAGAGACCCAGTACTTC CASSGTGLQETQYF
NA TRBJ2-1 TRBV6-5 TGTGCCAGCAAGGATGTGAGGTTTAACAATGAGCAGTTCTTC CASKDVRFNNEQFF
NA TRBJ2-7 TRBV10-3 TGTGCCATCAGTGGTCAGGCCGAGGGTGGGGAGCAGTACTTC CAISGQAEGGEQYF
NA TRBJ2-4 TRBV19 TGTGCCAGTAGTATGACAGTCGGCAAAAACATTCAGTACTTC CASSMTVGKNIQYF
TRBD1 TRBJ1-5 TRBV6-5 TGTGCCAGCAGCCTGGACAGGGGCTGGCCCCAGCATTTT CASSLDRGWPQHF
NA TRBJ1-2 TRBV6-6 TGTGCCAGCAGTTACTCCCGGGAATATGGCTACACCTTC CASSYSREYGYTF
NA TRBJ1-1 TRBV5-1 TGCGCCAGCAGCTTAGGGGTGAACACTGAAGCTTTCTTT CASSLGVNTEAFF
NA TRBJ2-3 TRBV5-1 TGCGCCAGCAGCTTGGGGACTACCCGCGCAGATAAGCAGTATTTT CASSLGTTRADKQYF
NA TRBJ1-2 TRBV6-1 TGTGCCAGCAGTGAAGCCCCCCAGGGGAGCTATGGCTACACCTTC CASSEAPQGSYGYTF
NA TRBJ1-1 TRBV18 TGTGCCAGCTCCCCTCCGGAGGGACGAACAACTGAAGCTTTCTTT CASSPPEGRTTEAFF
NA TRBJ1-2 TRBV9 TGTGCCAGCGACCGGGTCCCTTATGGCTACACCTTC CASDRVPYGYTF
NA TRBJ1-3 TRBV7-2 TGTGCCAGCAGCTTAGGCCCAGGTGACCCTGGAAACACCATATATTTT CASSLGPGDPGNTIYF
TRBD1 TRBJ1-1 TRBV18 TGTGCCAGCTCACCCCTCGGGACAGCGAACACTGAAGCTTTCTTT CASSPLGTANTEAFF
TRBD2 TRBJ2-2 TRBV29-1 TGCAGCGTCCGCGGCGGGAGTGGGCCCGGGGAGCTGTTTTTT CSVRGGSGPGELFF
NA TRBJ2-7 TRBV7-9 TGTGCCAGCAGACCTAGCGAGGTCGCCTACGAGCAGTACTTC CASRPSEVAYEQYF
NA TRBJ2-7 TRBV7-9 TGTGCCAGCAGCCCCACAGGCAATGACGAGCAGTACTTC CASSPTGNDEQYF
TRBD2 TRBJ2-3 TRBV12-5 TGTGCTAGTGGTTTGTTTAGCGGGGCTAGCACAGATACGCAGTATTTT CASGLFSGASTDTQYF
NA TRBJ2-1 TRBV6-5 TGTGCCAGCAGTTACTCTCAGGGCTCCTACAATGAGCAGTTCTTC CASSYSQGSYNEQFF
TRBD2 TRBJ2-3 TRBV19 TGTGCCAGTAGTAAACTAGCGGGAGGGACAGATACGCAGTATTTT CASSKLAGGTDTQYF
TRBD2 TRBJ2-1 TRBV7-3 TGTGCCAGCAGCCCCGGACTAGTAGCCTACAATGAGCAGTTCTTC CASSPGLVAYNEQFF
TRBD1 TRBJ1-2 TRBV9 TGTGCCAGCAGCGCGGGACAGGGGGGTCATGGCTACACCTTC CASSAGQGGHGYTF
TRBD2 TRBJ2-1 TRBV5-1 TGCGCCAGCAGCCCCAGCGGGGGTTACAATGAGCAGTTCTTC CASSPSGGYNEQFF
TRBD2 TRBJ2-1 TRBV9 TGTGCCAGCAGCCCCCGTGCGAGCGGGAGGTTGGGGGAGCAGTTCTTC CASSPRASGRLGEQFF
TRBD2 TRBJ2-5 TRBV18 TGTGCCAGCTCACCACGGCCTAGCGGGAGTTTCCAAGAGACCCAGTACTTC CASSPRPSGSFQETQYF
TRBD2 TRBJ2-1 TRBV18 TGTGCCAGCGCACCCTCCCAGCGGGAGTTGGGGAATGAGCAGTTCTTC CASAPSQRELGNEQFF